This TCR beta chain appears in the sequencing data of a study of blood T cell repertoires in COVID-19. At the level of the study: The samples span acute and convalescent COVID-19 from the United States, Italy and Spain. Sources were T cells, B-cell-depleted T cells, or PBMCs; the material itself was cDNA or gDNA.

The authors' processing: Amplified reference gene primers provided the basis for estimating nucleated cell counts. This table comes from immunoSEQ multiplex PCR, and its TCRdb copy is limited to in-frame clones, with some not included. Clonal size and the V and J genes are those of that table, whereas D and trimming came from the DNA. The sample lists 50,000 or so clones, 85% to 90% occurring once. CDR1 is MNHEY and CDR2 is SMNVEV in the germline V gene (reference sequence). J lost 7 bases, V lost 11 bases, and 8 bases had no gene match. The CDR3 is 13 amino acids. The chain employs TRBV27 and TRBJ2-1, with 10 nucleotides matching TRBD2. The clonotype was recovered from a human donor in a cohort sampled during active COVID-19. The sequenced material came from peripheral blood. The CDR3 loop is CASRGLADNEQFF. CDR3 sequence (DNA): TGTGCCTCGAGAGGACTAGCGGATAATGAGCAGTTCTTC.